These 30 T cell receptor beta chains were sequenced from one sample in a study of blood T cells in healthy people across ages. Primers used in a second PCR of about 7 to 12 cycles were a sample-barcoded 5' primer and a J-beta primer mix. TCRdb independently ran MiXCR on the 5' RACE reads; one entry per CDR3 protein. The sample records hundreds of thousands of distinct CDR3 sequences, approximately 55% being singletons. Sequenced input: blood. Source of these receptors: a man older than 75 in good health.

This clonotype was recorded a few times. The rearrangement uses TRBV7-9 and TRBJ1-2, with D possibly matching TRBD1 (5 bases). This CDR3 has 14 amino acids. Looked up from germline, CDR1 is SEHNR and CDR2 is FQNEAQ (reference sequence). V shed 1 base and J shed 8 bases, with 14 bases lying between them. CDR3 residues: CASSLGQGIHGYTF. CDR3 nucleotide sequence: TGTGCCAGCAGCTTAGGGCAGGGCATTCACGGCTACACCTTC.

For the CDR3, the DNA is TGTGCCATCAGTGAGAGGGCAGATAATCAGCCCCAGCATTTT. It encodes CAISERADNQPQHF. The chain couples TRBV10-3 to TRBJ1-5; D not resolved. In germline, CDR1 is ENHRY, CDR2 SYGVKD. The CDR3 consists of 14 residues. The V gene lost 2 bases and the J gene lost 4 bases, with 9 bases spanning the gap.

The genes are TRBV12-3 or TRBV12-4 and TRBJ2-1; 9 bases are shared with TRBD1. The CDR3 consists of 15 residues. V was clipped by 3 bases and J by 6 bases; unmatched bases: 6. The CDR3 nucleotides are TGTGCCAGCAGTTTCGGGGACAGGGAGGGCAATGAGCAGTTCTTC. This encodes CASSFGDREGNEQFF.

The genes are TRBV4-2 and TRBJ2-5, with a weak D call TRBD2 (6 bases). From germline, CDR1 is LGHNA and CDR2 YNFKEQ. The CDR3 consists of 16 residues. The germline V and J ends were trimmed by 7 bases and 2 bases, with 20 bases remaining between them. The CDR3 here is CASTFIGGRSQETQYF. The CDR3 DNA follows: TGTGCCAGCACGTTTATCGGGGGAAGGTCACAAGAGACCCAGTACTTC.

The chain has TRBV12-3 or TRBV12-4 and TRBJ2-3; the match to TRBD2 covers 16 bases. The CDR3 runs 17 residues. The V segment lost 5 bases and the J segment 14 bases; nucleotides outside the gene matches: 16. The CDR3 DNA reads as TGTGCCAGCAGTGGGACTAGCGGGAGGGTGTATGTTAGATACGCGTATTTT. It codes for CASSGTSGRVYVRYAYF.

In this sample, this clonotype turned up a few times. This CDR3 is CASSLRGNGHGEQYF. The CDR3 coding sequence is TGTGCCAGCAGTTTACGCGGGAATGGGCACGGCGAGCAGTACTTC. This chain uses TRBV27 with TRBJ2-7, with TRBD2 as a possible D gene (6 bases). This CDR3 comprises 15 residues. V was cut by 2 bases and J by 6 bases, with 17 bases left in between. CDR1 and CDR2 (germline): MNHEY, SMNVEV (reference sequence).

The gene calls are TRBV9 and TRBJ1-4; 9 positions agree with TRBD1. From germline, CDR1 is SGDLS and CDR2 YYNGEE. The V segment lost 3 bases and the J segment 8 bases; nucleotides outside the gene matches: 8. The CDR3 extends over 15 amino acids. The DNA of the CDR3 is TGTGCCAGCAGCGCTACCGGGACAGGGACCGAAAAACTGTTTTTT. Translated, it gives CASSATGTGTEKLFF.

J is TRBJ1-1 and V is TRBV5-1; D is undetermined. This CDR3 has 14 residues. V was trimmed by 0 bases and J by 4 bases, leaving 10 bases between them. Germline CDR1 is SGHRS and CDR2 is YFSETQ. The CDR3 sequence is CASSLEGHSTEAFF. The CDR3 bases are TGCGCCAGCAGCTTGGAAGGGCACAGCACTGAAGCTTTCTTT.

This clonotype showed up just once. The chain joins TRBV11-2 to TRBJ2-7; 7 bases line up with TRBD2. The CDR3 totals 16 residues. The ends lost 5 bases at V and 7 bases at J; junction bases unmatched: 17. CDR1 and CDR2 (germline): SGHAT, FQNNGV. CDR3: CASSPRAAGSVYEQYF. DNA for the CDR3: TGTGCCAGCAGCCCTAGGGCAGCGGGATCAGTTTATGAGCAGTACTTC. Based on the CDR3 plus reference TRBV11-2 and TRBJ2-7, the full variable domain is EAGVAQSPRYKIIEKRQSVAFWCNPISGHATLYWYQQILGQGPKLLIQFQNNGVVDDSQLPKDRFSAERLKGVDSTLKIQPAKLEDSAVYLCASSPRAAGSVYEQYFGPGTRLTVT.

This clonotype was detected once. The rearrangement joins TRBV28 to TRBJ2-1; D perhaps matches TRBD2 (5 bases). V dropped 4 bases and J dropped 9 bases, with 13 bases sitting between them. The V gene's germline CDR1 is MDHEN and CDR2 SYDVKM. The CDR3 covers 13 residues. In DNA form, the CDR3 reads TGTGCCAGCAGTTGGACTCTTCCTGGTGAGCAGTTCTTC. It encodes CASSWTLPGEQFF.

This clonotype has a handful of counts. This rearrangement joins TRBV10-3 to TRBJ1-5; D gene unclear. This CDR3 comprises 13 residues. Between the trimmed V and J ends, which lost 2 bases and 7 bases, there was a span of 9 bases. In germline, CDR1 is ENHRY, CDR2 SYGVKD. The CDR3 reads CAISELMRQPQHF. In nucleotides, the CDR3 is TGTGCCATCAGTGAGCTTATGCGGCAGCCCCAGCATTTT.

This chain connects TRBV29-1 to TRBJ2-6; 7 bases match TRBD1. The V segment lost 1 base and the J segment 15 bases; nucleotides outside the gene matches: 12. The germline gives CDR1 SQVTM, CDR2 ANQGSEA. The CDR3 totals 14 residues. CDR3 nucleotides: TGCAGCGTTGAAGCCCGGACAGGTGAGGACGCCCTGACTTTC. Protein sequence: CSVEARTGEDALTF.

The rearrangement links TRBV3-1 to TRBJ2-3; 7 positions match TRBD1. After removal of 0 bases from V and 4 bases from J, the junction contained 4 bases not matched to a gene. CDR3 length: 15 residues. Germline CDR1 reads LGHDT; CDR2 reads YNNKEL (reference sequence). In DNA, the CDR3 is TGTGCCAGCAGCCAAGAGGCAGGGGGTGCAGATACGCAGTATTTT. This gives the protein CASSQEAGGADTQYF.

This chain uses TRBV3-1 with TRBJ1-1; D is uncertain. The V gene lost 1 base and the J gene lost 4 bases, with 13 bases spanning the gap. The CDR3 covers 15 residues. The germline gives CDR1 LGHDT, CDR2 YNNKEL (reference sequence). CDR3 amino acids: CASSQVGVRGTEAFF. CDR3 sequence (DNA): TGTGCCAGCAGCCAAGTCGGGGTTCGGGGCACTGAAGCTTTCTTT. The full variable domain, with the rest looked up from reference TRBV3-1 and TRBJ1-1, is DTAVSQTPKYLVTQMGNDKSIKCEQNLGHDTMYWYKQDSKKFLKIMFSYNNKELIINETVPNRFSPKSPDKAHLNLHINSLELGDSAVYFCASSQVGVRGTEAFFGQGTRLTVV.

The chain recombines TRBV18 with TRBJ1-1, with 9 nucleotides matching TRBD1. Germline CDR1 KGHSH, CDR2 LQKENI. The CDR3 consists of 16 residues. V was pared by 4 bases and J by 5 bases, with 11 bases of the junction left unmatched. In nucleotides, the CDR3 is TGTGCCAGCTCACTAGCCTCCGGGACAGGGAGGACTGAAGCTTTCTTT. Protein: CASSLASGTGRTEAFF.

The chain has TRBV3-1 and TRBJ2-7; no firm D call. The CDR3 has 14 residues. Trimming stripped 3 bases from V and 2 bases from J, with 11 bases between. The germline V gene encodes CDR1 LGHDT and CDR2 YNNKEL (reference sequence). The CDR3 region has the DNA TGTGCCAGCAGCCATGCTGGCGGTACCTACGAGCAGTACTTC. This translates into CASSHAGGTYEQYF.

This sequence joins TRBV5-1 and TRBJ2-1, with 13 bases that match TRBD2. From germline, CDR1 is SGHRS and CDR2 YFSETQ. This CDR3 comprises 14 residues. The V segment lost 4 bases and the J segment 10 bases; nucleotides outside the gene matches: 5. The CDR3 here is CASSRGLAGKEQFF. CDR3 coding DNA: TGCGCCAGCAGCCGGGGACTAGCGGGAAAAGAGCAGTTCTTC.

The rearrangement uses TRBV20-1 and TRBJ2-4; D not certain. The germline CDR1 and CDR2 sequences are DFQATT and SNEGSKA (reference sequence). V lost 3 bases and J lost 0, with 9 bases in between. CDR3 size: 14 residues. For the CDR3, the DNA is TGCAGTGCTAGGCCGTCTCTAGCCAAAAACATTCAGTACTTC. Translation: CSARPSLAKNIQYF.

V usage is TRBV7-2 and J usage is TRBJ1-5; tentative D call: TRBD1 (5 bases). The V end lost 1 base, the J end lost 6 bases, and 7 bases lay between the germline ends. Germline-derived CDR1 and CDR2 are SGHTA and FQGNSA. The CDR3 spans 13 residues. The CDR3 nucleotides read TGTGCCAGCAGCTTAGGAGGGGCTCAGCCCCAGCATTTT. This encodes CASSLGGAQPQHF. Full variable domain (remainder filled in from reference TRBV7-2 and TRBJ1-5): GAGVSQSPSNKVTEKGKDVELRCDPISGHTALYWYRQSLGQGLEFLIYFQGNSAPDKSGLPSDRFSAERTGGSVSTLTIQRTQQEDSAVYLCASSLGGAQPQHFGDGTRLSIL.

The genes are TRBV11-1 and TRBJ2-7; possible D gene TRBD2, 6 bases. Germline values: CDR1 SGHAT, CDR2 FQDESV (reference sequence). The CDR3 loop spans 14 amino acids. The V end lost 3 bases, the J end lost 3 bases, and 12 bases lay between the germline ends. CDR3 in amino acids: CASSLASEFYEQYF. The CDR3 DNA is TGTGCCAGCAGCTTGGCTAGCGAGTTCTACGAGCAGTACTTC.

This clonotype was seen only a few times. The chain links TRBV28 to TRBJ2-5, with 7 bases identical to TRBD2. The CDR3 has 14 amino acids. V was pared by 6 bases and J by 11 bases, with 15 bases of the junction left unmatched. CDR1 is MDHEN and CDR2 is SYDVKM in the germline V gene. The CDR3 is CASRSVGREIGQYF. In DNA form, the CDR3 reads TGTGCCAGCAGATCTGTGGGGAGGGAAATCGGGCAGTACTTC.

The chain employs TRBV20-1 and TRBJ1-2; 7 bases align to TRBD1. With V trimmed by 6 bases and J by 4 bases, 11 bases remained unmatched. From germline, CDR1 is DFQATT and CDR2 SNEGSKA (reference sequence). The CDR3 contains 14 residues. CDR3 nucleotides: TGCAGTGCCAACCGGGACAGCTGGGGCTATGGCTACACCTTC. Its protein is CSANRDSWGYGYTF.

This clonotype came up a few times. The V gene is TRBV5-1, the J gene TRBJ2-7, with D perhaps being TRBD1 or TRBD2 (5 bases each). V lost 2 bases, J lost 0 bases, and 12 bases lay in between. The V gene's germline CDR1 is SGHRS and CDR2 YFSETQ. This CDR3 is built from 15 residues. The CDR3 DNA sequence: TGCGCCAGCAGCTTCGGGGCCTCCAGCTCCTACGAGCAGTACTTC. This sequence encodes CASSFGASSSYEQYF.

The CDR3 sequence is CSVASRVRGGEQYF. The CDR3 bases are TGCAGCGTGGCCTCCAGGGTTCGGGGGGGGGAGCAGTACTTC. This chain joins TRBV29-1 and TRBJ2-4, with 8 bases fitting TRBD2. With 6 bases clipped from V and 13 bases from J, the junction kept 17 bases outside the gene matches. CDR1 and CDR2 (germline): SQVTM, ANQGSEA. The CDR3 totals 14 residues.

V usage is TRBV29-1 and J usage is TRBJ2-7; 9 bases match TRBD1. The CDR3 runs to 13 residues. Trimming at V came to 6 bases and at J to 5 bases, leaving 8 bases not matched to a gene. Germline loops: CDR1 SQVTM, CDR2 ANQGSEA. DNA for the CDR3: TGCAGCGTCGCTCCGGGACAGGGAGACGAGCAGTACTTC. Translation gives CSVAPGQGDEQYF.

This clonotype was counted once. The V call is TRBV7-9, the J call TRBJ2-1; possible D gene TRBD1, 6 bases. The J call is doubtful: the DNA matches TRBJ2-7 better. Germline V lookup: CDR1 SEHNR, CDR2 FQNEAQ (reference sequence). CDR3 length: 15 residues. CDR3 loop: CASSRLTGPYNEQYF. The CDR3 nucleotides read TGTGCCAGCAGCCGTCTAACAGGGCCCTACAATGAGCAGTACTTC.

CDR3 DNA sequence: TGTGCCAGCAGCCGCCCGAACCGGGGGGGCACAGATACGCAGTATTTT. This translates into CASSRPNRGGTDTQYF. This chain uses TRBV3-1 with TRBJ2-3, with 7 bases aligning to TRBD2. Germline V gene data show CDR1 as LGHDT and CDR2 as YNNKEL (reference sequence). The CDR3 runs to 16 residues. The J segment lost 1 base and the V segment lost 4 bases, leaving 8 bases of the junction unmatched.

The V gene is TRBV7-2, the J gene TRBJ2-3; TRBD2 agrees at 9 bases. CDR3 length equals 18 residues. From germline, CDR1 is SGHTA and CDR2 FQGNSA. J was trimmed by 0 bases and V by 4 bases; bases with no gene match: 11. The CDR3 loop is CASSWAWGGRDSTDTQYF. In DNA form, the CDR3 reads TGTGCCAGCAGCTGGGCCTGGGGCGGGAGGGATAGCACAGATACGCAGTATTTT.

On this clonotype: Germline and junction disagree at one end, which may indicate a read error. The chain has TRBV3-1 and TRBJ1-2; unclear D gene. Looked up from germline, CDR1 is LGHDT and CDR2 is YNNKEL (reference sequence). The CDR3 loop spans 16 amino acids. As DNA, the CDR3 is TGTGCCAGCAGTCCCGCCGGTGGGTATTCCAACTATGGCTGCACCTTC. Translating gives CASSPAGGYSNYGCTF.

In its sample, this clonotype was seen a few times. The chain combines TRBV20-1 with TRBJ2-6; D uncertain. The germline V gene has CDR1 DFQATT and CDR2 SNEGSKA (reference sequence). V gave up 3 bases and J gave up 0 bases, with 3 bases separating them. This CDR3 contains 13 residues. The chain's CDR3 is CSASGSGANVLTF. The CDR3 region has the DNA TGCAGTGCTAGCGGCTCTGGGGCCAACGTCCTGACTTTC.